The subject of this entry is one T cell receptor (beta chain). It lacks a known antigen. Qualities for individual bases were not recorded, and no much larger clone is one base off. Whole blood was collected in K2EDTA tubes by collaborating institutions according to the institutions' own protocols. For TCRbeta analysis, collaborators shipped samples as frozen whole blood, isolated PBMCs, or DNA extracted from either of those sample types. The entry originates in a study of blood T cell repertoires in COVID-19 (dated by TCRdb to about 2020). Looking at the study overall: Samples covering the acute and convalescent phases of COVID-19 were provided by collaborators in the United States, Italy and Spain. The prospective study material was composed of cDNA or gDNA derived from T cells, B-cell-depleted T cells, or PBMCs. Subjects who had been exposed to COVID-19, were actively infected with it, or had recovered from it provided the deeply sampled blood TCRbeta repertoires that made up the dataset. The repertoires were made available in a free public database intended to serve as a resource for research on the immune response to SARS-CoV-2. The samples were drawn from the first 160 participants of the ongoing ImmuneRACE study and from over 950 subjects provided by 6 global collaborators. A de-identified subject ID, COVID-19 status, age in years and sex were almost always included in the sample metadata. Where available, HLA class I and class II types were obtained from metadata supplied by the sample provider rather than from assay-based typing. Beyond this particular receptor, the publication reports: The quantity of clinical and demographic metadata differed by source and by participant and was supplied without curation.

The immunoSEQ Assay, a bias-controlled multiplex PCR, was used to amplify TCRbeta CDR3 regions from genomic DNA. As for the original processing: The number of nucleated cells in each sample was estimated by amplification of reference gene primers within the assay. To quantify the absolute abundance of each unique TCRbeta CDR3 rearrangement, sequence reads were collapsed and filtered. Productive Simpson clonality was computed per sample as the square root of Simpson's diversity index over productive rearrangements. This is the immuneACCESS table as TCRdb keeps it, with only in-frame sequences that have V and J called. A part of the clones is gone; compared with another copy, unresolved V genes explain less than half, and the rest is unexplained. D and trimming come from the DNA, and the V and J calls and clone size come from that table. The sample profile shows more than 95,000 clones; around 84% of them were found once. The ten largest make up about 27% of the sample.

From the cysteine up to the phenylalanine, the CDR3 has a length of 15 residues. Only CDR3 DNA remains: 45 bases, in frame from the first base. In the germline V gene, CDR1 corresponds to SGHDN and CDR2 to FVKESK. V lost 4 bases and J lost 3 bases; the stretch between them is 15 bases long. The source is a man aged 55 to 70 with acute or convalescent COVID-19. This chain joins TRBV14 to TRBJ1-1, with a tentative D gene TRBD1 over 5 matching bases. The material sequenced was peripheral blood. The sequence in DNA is TGTGCCAGCAGCCCAGTTGGGAGGGGAGACACTGAAGCTTTCTTT. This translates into CASSPVGRGDTEAFF.